The 13 T cell receptor beta chains below come from one sample, sequenced in a study of blood T cell repertoires in COVID-19. Profiled with immunoSEQ multiplex PCR; TCRdb holds only in-frame clones, not every one. The sample records 330,000 or so clones, roughly 86% being singletons. Material for sequencing was peripheral blood. The receptors derive from a man under 40 with COVID-19, enrolled during active disease.

The J gene is TRBJ1-1, the V gene TRBV18; D possibly corresponds to TRBD1 (6 bases). Trimming removed 3 bases from V and 11 bases from J, with 13 bases in between. The CDR3 has 12 amino acids. Germline V CDR1 and CDR2: KGHSH, LQKENI. CDR3 amino acids: CASSPLGAAAFF. DNA of the CDR3: TGTGCCAGCTCACCCTTGGGGGCAGCGGCTTTCTTT.

The chain recombines TRBV5-4 with TRBJ1-1, with D possibly TRBD1 on 5 matching bases. The V and J ends lost 2 bases and 0 bases respectively, with 8 bases between them. This CDR3 is built from 14 residues. Germline loops: CDR1 SGHNT, CDR2 YYREEE (reference sequence). The CDR3 bases are TGTGCCAGCAGCTTCAGGGCCTTGAACACTGAAGCTTTCTTT. Amino acids: CASSFRALNTEAFF. The variable domain in full, completed from reference TRBV5-4 and TRBJ1-1, reads ETGVTQSPTHLIKTRGQQVTLRCSSQSGHNTVSWYQQALGQGPQFIFQYYREEENGRGNFPPRFSGLQFPNYSSELNVNALELDDSALYLCASSFRALNTEAFFGQGTRLTVV.

This clone was counted once. This chain joins TRBV4-1 and TRBJ1-6; 7 bases agree with TRBD1. Per germline, CDR1 MGHRA and CDR2 YSYEKL. The CDR3 is made up of 18 amino acids. V was pared by 0 bases and J by 1 base, with 6 bases of the junction left unmatched. CDR3 in amino acids: CASSQESQGVSYNSPLHF. CDR3 nucleotides: TGCGCCAGCAGCCAAGAGAGCCAGGGGGTTTCCTATAATTCACCCCTCCACTTT.

The chain has TRBV18 and TRBJ1-6, with TRBD1 matching over 7 bases. The CDR3 is 16 residues long. J was trimmed by 7 bases and V by 2 bases; bases with no gene match: 8. Germline-derived CDR1 and CDR2 are KGHSH and LQKENI. In nucleotides, the CDR3 is TGTGCCAGCTCACCAGCGTTACAGGGGCGGAATTCACCCCTCCACTTT. It is translated as CASSPALQGRNSPLHF.

V is TRBV7-3 and J is TRBJ2-1; a possible D gene is TRBD1 (6 bases). V lost 7 bases to trimming and J lost 7 bases, with 17 bases between them. Germline V lookup: CDR1 SGHTA, CDR2 FQGTGA. CDR3 length: 14 residues. CDR3 sequence (DNA): TGTGCCAGCACGCCATTTTGGGGGCGGAATGAGCAGTTCTTC. Its translation is CASTPFWGRNEQFF. Combining the CDR3 with reference TRBV7-3 and TRBJ2-1 gives the whole variable domain GAGVSQTPSNKVTEKGKYVELRCDPISGHTALYWYRQSLGQGPEFLIYFQGTGAADDSGLPNDRFFAVRPEGSVSTLKIQRTERGDSAVYLCASTPFWGRNEQFFGPGTRLTVL.

This clone was seen only a few times. The V gene is TRBV7-2, the J gene TRBJ2-2, with D tentatively TRBD2 (6 bases). Trimming stripped 0 bases from V and 4 bases from J, with 15 bases between. The germline gives CDR1 SGHTA, CDR2 FQGNSA. The CDR3 has 17 amino acids. The CDR3 sequence: CASSLALGRGSTGELFF. In DNA form, the CDR3 reads TGTGCCAGCAGCTTAGCACTTGGTCGGGGGAGCACCGGGGAGCTGTTTTTT.

On this clone: Other DNA sequences in this sample translate to the same CDR3. This chain links TRBV18 with TRBJ1-1; 9 nucleotides agree with TRBD1. The CDR3 covers 15 residues. Trimming removed 0 bases from V and 2 bases from J; junction bases left unmatched: 1. Germline values: CDR1 KGHSH, CDR2 LQKENI. The CDR3 bases are TGTGCCAGCTCACCACCGGGACAGGGAAACACTGAAGCTTTCTTT. Translation: CASSPPGQGNTEAFF.

The chain joins TRBV7-3 to TRBJ2-3, with 8 bases that match TRBD1. The junction had 5 bases not matched to a gene; V was cut back by 1 base and J by 5 bases. Germline V gives CDR1 SGHTA, CDR2 FQGTGA. The CDR3 runs to 15 residues. The CDR3 DNA follows: TGTGCCAGCAGCTTAATCGGGACAGGTGTAGATACGCAGTATTTT. Its protein is CASSLIGTGVDTQYF.

The chain combines TRBV6-2 or TRBV6-3 with TRBJ1-1; D is uncertain. The germline V gene has CDR1 MNHEY and CDR2 SVGEGT. The CDR3 contains 14 residues. Trimming took off 0 bases at V and 0 bases at J, with 5 bases between the two ends. CDR3 sequence (DNA): TGTGCCAGCAGTTACTCTTCCATGAACACTGAAGCTTTCTTT. Its protein is CASSYSSMNTEAFF.

DNA for the CDR3: TGTGCCAGCAGTGCAGGACAGGGCATCCAAGAGACCCAGTACTTC. As protein: CASSAGQGIQETQYF. This chain joins TRBV2 and TRBJ2-5, with 8 bases lining up with TRBD1. The CDR3 extends over 15 amino acids. Germline V lookup: CDR1 SNHLY, CDR2 FYNNEI. V shed 4 bases and J 1 base; nucleotides not matched to a gene: 5.

The gene calls are TRBV29-1 and TRBJ1-6, with D perhaps matching TRBD1 (5 bases). Trimming removed 1 base at V and 8 bases at J, with 12 bases between. CDR3 size: 14 residues. CDR1 and CDR2 (germline): SQVTM, ANQGSEA. In DNA, the CDR3 is TGCAGCGTTGAAGGTACATCAGGGCATTCACCCCTCCACTTT. This encodes CSVEGTSGHSPLHF. Supplemented by reference TRBV29-1 and TRBJ1-6, the full variable domain reads SAVISQKPSRDICQRGTSLTIQCQVDSQVTMMFWYRQQPGQSLTLIATANQGSEATYESGFVIDKFPISRPNLTFSTLTVSNMSPEDSSIYLCSVEGTSGHSPLHFGNGTRLTVT.

The CDR3 here is CASSLDYLNEQFF. CDR3 sequence (DNA): TGTGCCAGCAGCTTAGACTACCTAAATGAGCAGTTCTTC. The rearrangement joins TRBV7-9 to TRBJ2-1; D not resolved. The ends were cut back, 1 base at V and 7 bases at J, with 8 bases in the middle. Germline V gene lookup returns CDR1 SEHNR and CDR2 FQNEAQ (reference sequence). This CDR3 has 13 residues.

V gene TRBV19 combines with J gene TRBJ2-1, with D perhaps matching TRBD2 (5 bases). Trimming left V 6 bases short and J 9 bases short, with 15 bases between. The CDR3 is 13 residues long. Germline V lookup: CDR1 LNHDA, CDR2 SQIVND (reference sequence). The CDR3 is CASSGGSSGEQFF. CDR3 DNA: TGTGCCAGTAGCGGCGGCTCAAGCGGTGAGCAGTTCTTC. The whole variable domain, remainder taken from reference TRBV19 and TRBJ2-1, is DGGITQSPKYLFRKEGQNVTLSCEQNLNHDAMYWYRQDPGQGLRLIYYSQIVNDFQKGDIAEGYSVSREKKESFPLTVTSAQKNPTAFYLCASSGGSSGEQFFGPGTRLTVL.